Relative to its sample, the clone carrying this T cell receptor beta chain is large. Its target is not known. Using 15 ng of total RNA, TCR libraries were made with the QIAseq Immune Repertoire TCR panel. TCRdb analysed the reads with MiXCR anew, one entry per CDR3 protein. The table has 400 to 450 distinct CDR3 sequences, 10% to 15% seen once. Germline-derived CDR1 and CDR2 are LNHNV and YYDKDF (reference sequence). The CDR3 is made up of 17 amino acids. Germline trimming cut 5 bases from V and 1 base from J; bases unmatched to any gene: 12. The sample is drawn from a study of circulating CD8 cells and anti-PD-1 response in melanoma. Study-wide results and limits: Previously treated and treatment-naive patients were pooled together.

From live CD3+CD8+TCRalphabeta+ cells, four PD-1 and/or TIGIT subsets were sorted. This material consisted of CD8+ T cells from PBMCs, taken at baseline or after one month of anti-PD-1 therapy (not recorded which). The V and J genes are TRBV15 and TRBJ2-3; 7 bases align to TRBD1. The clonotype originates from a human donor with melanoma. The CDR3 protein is CATSSLRGYAGTDTQYF. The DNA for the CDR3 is TGTGCCACCAGCTCCCTCAGGGGGTACGCAGGCACAGATACGCAGTATTTT.